Listed here are 27 T cell receptor beta chains from one sample, sequenced in a study of T cell responses to AZD1222 COVID-19 vaccine. Profiled with immunoSEQ multiplex PCR; TCRdb holds only in-frame clones, not every one. The sample has some 130,000 clones; approximately 90% are singletons. This sample comprised peripheral blood, obtained on day 0 of AZD1222 vaccination. The source of these receptors is an adult in good health.

The CDR3 DNA follows: TGTGCCAGCAGCTTAGTGTTGGGGTATGGCTACACCTTC. Encoded protein: CASSLVLGYGYTF. V and J are TRBV7-2 and TRBJ1-2; D not certain. V dropped 1 base and J dropped 5 bases, with 8 bases sitting between them. The length of the CDR3 is 13 residues. Germline V gives CDR1 SGHTA, CDR2 FQGNSA. The full variable domain, completed using reference TRBV7-2 and TRBJ1-2, is GAGVSQSPSNKVTEKGKDVELRCDPISGHTALYWYRQSLGQGLEFLIYFQGNSAPDKSGLPSDRFSAERTGGSVSTLTIQRTQQEDSAVYLCASSLVLGYGYTFGSGTRLTVV.

Only one count was recorded for this clone. V is TRBV28 and J is TRBJ1-4; D is unresolved. The V end was cut by 5 bases, the J end by 0 bases, with 13 bases between. CDR3 length: 16 amino acids. Germline-derived CDR1 and CDR2 are MDHEN and SYDVKM. CDR3 amino acids: CASSEARRATNEKLFF. The CDR3 DNA reads TGTGCCAGCAGTGAGGCTCGGCGAGCAACTAATGAAAAACTGTTTTTT.

The chain joins TRBV19 to TRBJ1-1; D is possibly TRBD1 (5 bases). The CDR3 covers 16 residues. Germline V gives CDR1 LNHDA, CDR2 SQIVND (reference sequence). V was cut by 3 bases and J by 1 base, with 15 bases left in between. The CDR3 DNA reads as TGTGCCAGTAGTATTATGGCGACAGCCACGAACACTGAAGCTTTCTTT. The encoded protein is CASSIMATATNTEAFF.

V and J are TRBV7-9 and TRBJ1-5, with 7 bases matching TRBD1. Looked up from germline, CDR1 is SEHNR and CDR2 is FQNEAQ (reference sequence). The CDR3 is 15 amino acids. V dropped 5 bases and J dropped 5; count of bases not matched to a gene: 9. DNA for the CDR3: TGTGCCAGCAGCGCGCAAGGGGGCGCGGATCAGCCCCAGCATTTT. It translates to CASSAQGGADQPQHF.

The CDR3 spells CASSADRVHWNTEAFF. Here the CDR3 DNA reads TGTGCCAGCAGTGCAGACAGGGTGCATTGGAACACTGAAGCTTTCTTT. The chain recombines TRBV6-1 with TRBJ1-1; 7 bases line up with TRBD1. CDR3 size: 16 residues. J lost 1 base, V lost 4 bases, and 9 bases had no gene match. The germline gives CDR1 MNHNS, CDR2 SASEGT.

The chain couples TRBV18 to TRBJ1-1; D remains unclear. Trimming removed 1 base at V and 6 bases at J, with 12 bases between. CDR3 length equals 14 residues. From germline, CDR1 is KGHSH and CDR2 LQKENI. CDR3 DNA sequence: TGTGCCAGCTCACCACTAGGAGGGTCAGCTGAAGCTTTCTTT. Residues: CASSPLGGSAEAFF.

This clone has a handful of counts. The rearrangement joins TRBV7-9 to TRBJ2-7; D may be TRBD1 (6 bases). The CDR3 is made up of 13 amino acids. Trimming pared 5 bases from V and 0 bases from J, leaving 8 bases between. The germline gives CDR1 SEHNR, CDR2 FQNEAQ (reference sequence). This CDR3 reads CASSADSSYEQYF. In DNA, the CDR3 is TGTGCCAGCAGCGCGGACAGCTCCTACGAGCAGTACTTC. Based on the CDR3 plus reference TRBV7-9 and TRBJ2-7, the full variable domain is DTGVSQNPRHKITKRGQNVTFRCDPISEHNRLYWYRQTLGQGPEFLTYFQNEAQLEKSRLLSDRFSAERPKGSFSTLEIQRTEQGDSAMYLCASSADSSYEQYFGPGTRLTVT.

The chain couples TRBV2 to TRBJ1-5; no firm D call. Germline loops: CDR1 SNHLY, CDR2 FYNNEI. The length of the CDR3 is 16 residues. Trimming cost V 6 bases and J 4 bases, with 19 bases left between them. Here the CDR3 reads CASSPRVTVGNQPQHF. The DNA for the CDR3 is TGTGCCAGCAGCCCAAGAGTAACAGTCGGTAATCAGCCCCAGCATTTT.

The gene calls are TRBV7-2 and TRBJ1-5; D is ambiguous. This CDR3 is 14 amino acids long. Germline CDR1 SGHTA, CDR2 FQGNSA. The germline V and J ends were trimmed by 2 bases and 4 bases, with 9 bases remaining between them. The CDR3 DNA is TGTGCCAGCAGCTTATTTAAAATAAATCAGCCCCAGCATTTT. Translation gives CASSLFKINQPQHF.

The genes are TRBV5-1 and TRBJ2-1; TRBD2 agrees at 8 bases. This CDR3 comprises 16 residues. Germline-derived CDR1 and CDR2 are SGHRS and YFSETQ. Trimming took 1 base from V and 5 from J; bases not matched to a gene: 8. CDR3 region: CASSLYPAGEDNEQFF. In DNA, the CDR3 is TGCGCCAGCAGCTTGTACCCAGCGGGGGAGGACAATGAGCAGTTCTTC.

The V gene is TRBV7-6, the J gene TRBJ2-4; 8 bases are a match to TRBD1. Unmatched junction bases numbered 13, after V lost 1 base and J lost 8 bases. The CDR3 runs 17 residues. Germline assignment: CDR1 SGHVS and CDR2 FNYEAQ. The CDR3 region has the DNA TGTGCCAGCAGCTTAGAAAAGGGACAGGTCCCCACGGACATTCAGTACTTC. It codes for CASSLEKGQVPTDIQYF.

The V call is TRBV19, the J call TRBJ2-5, with 7 bases identical to TRBD1. V shed 5 bases and J 2 bases; nucleotides not matched to a gene: 8. The CDR3 sequence is 15 residues long. Germline values: CDR1 LNHDA, CDR2 SQIVND (reference sequence). The CDR3 protein is CASSARGQLQETQYF. CDR3 bases: TGTGCCAGTAGTGCACGGGGACAGCTACAAGAGACCCAGTACTTC.

The genes are TRBV5-1 and TRBJ2-7, with 9 bases that match TRBD1. The germline V gene encodes CDR1 SGHRS and CDR2 YFSETQ. V dropped 0 bases and J dropped 1; count of bases not matched to a gene: 5. The CDR3 runs to 16 residues. CDR3 sequence (DNA): TGCGCCAGCAGCTTGGACCCGGGACAGGGTTCCTACGAGCAGTACTTC. Protein: CASSLDPGQGSYEQYF.

The chain has TRBV19 and TRBJ2-3, with D possibly matching TRBD1 (6 bases). Trimming took off 7 bases at V and 5 bases at J, with 22 bases between the two ends. CDR1 is LNHDA, CDR2 SQIVND, per germline (reference sequence). There are 16 residues in the CDR3. CDR3 residues: CASTPGAMPGGDTQYF. The CDR3 nucleotides read TGTGCCAGTACCCCAGGGGCCATGCCAGGTGGAGATACGCAGTATTTT.

The chain employs TRBV5-5 and TRBJ1-1; 7 bases agree with TRBD1. Unmatched junction bases numbered 6, after V lost 6 bases and J lost 1 base. Germline V gene sequence: CDR1 SGHKS, CDR2 YYEKEE (reference sequence). The CDR3 length is 14 residues. The CDR3 loop reads CASTLDRANTEAFF. The CDR3 nucleotides read TGTGCCAGCACGTTAGACAGGGCGAACACTGAAGCTTTCTTT.

The chain recombines TRBV9 with TRBJ1-2, with D possibly being TRBD1 (5 bases). Germline CDR1 and CDR2: SGDLS and YYNGEE. V lost 7 bases, J lost 2 bases, and 9 bases lay in between. This CDR3 is built from 12 residues. CDR3 in DNA: TGTGCCAGCGGGGGACGAAACTATGGCTACACCTTC. It encodes CASGGRNYGYTF.

The chain combines TRBV5-5 with TRBJ1-5, with 7 nucleotides matching TRBD1. The V gene's germline CDR1 is SGHKS and CDR2 YYEKEE (reference sequence). Unmatched junction bases numbered 2, after V lost 3 bases and J lost 2 bases. There are 14 residues in the CDR3. The CDR3 here is CASSWGTGNQPQHF. The CDR3 coding sequence is TGTGCCAGCAGCTGGGGGACAGGCAATCAGCCCCAGCATTTT.

The chain employs TRBV6-5 and TRBJ1-6; D perhaps matches TRBD1 (6 bases). Germline V gene data show CDR1 as MNHEY and CDR2 as SVGAGI. V lost 5 bases to trimming and J lost 5 bases, with 13 bases between them. This CDR3 has 15 amino acids. The CDR3 reads CASSLGQNHNSPLHF. In nucleotides, the CDR3 is TGTGCCAGCAGTCTAGGACAGAACCATAATTCACCCCTCCACTTT.

The chain joins TRBV19 to TRBJ2-5; D not certain. V was cut by 5 bases and J by 5 bases, with 9 bases left in between. Germline CDR1 LNHDA, CDR2 SQIVND (reference sequence). The CDR3 has 12 amino acids. The chain's CDR3 is CASSFPGETQYF. DNA for the CDR3: TGTGCCAGTAGTTTTCCCGGGGAGACCCAGTACTTC.

The chain combines TRBV20-1 with TRBJ1-5; D gene unclear. CDR1 is DFQATT, CDR2 SNEGSKA, per germline (reference sequence). This CDR3 comprises 13 residues. The V end lost 3 bases, the J end lost 3 bases, and 9 bases lay between the germline ends. CDR3: CSASWQSNQPQHF. The CDR3 bases are TGCAGTGCTAGTTGGCAGTCCAATCAGCCCCAGCATTTT.

V gene TRBV6-5 combines with J gene TRBJ1-4; possible D gene TRBD1, 6 bases. Germline CDR1 reads MNHEY; CDR2 reads SVGAGI. The germline V and J ends were trimmed by 4 bases and 7 bases, with 10 bases remaining between them. This CDR3 spans 13 amino acids. The CDR3 is CASSFAQGEKLFF. CDR3 DNA: TGTGCCAGCAGTTTCGCACAGGGTGAAAAACTGTTTTTT.

The V gene is TRBV12-3 or TRBV12-4, the J gene TRBJ1-5; D gene unclear. This CDR3 is 13 amino acids long. V was cut by 4 bases and J by 3 bases, with 7 bases left in between. CDR3: CASSYAYNQPQHF. CDR3 DNA: TGTGCCAGCAGTTACGCCTACAATCAGCCCCAGCATTTT.

The rearrangement links TRBV19 to TRBJ1-4, with D tentatively TRBD1 (6 bases). The CDR3 is 14 amino acids. V shed 1 base and J shed 8 bases, with 11 bases lying between them. Looked up from germline, CDR1 is LNHDA and CDR2 is SQIVND (reference sequence). CDR3 loop: CASSIGQVQEKLFF. For the CDR3, the DNA is TGTGCCAGTAGTATAGGACAGGTCCAGGAAAAACTGTTTTTT.

This clone showed up just once. This chain joins TRBV30 and TRBJ1-1, with D possibly TRBD1 on 5 matching bases. The CDR3 covers 13 residues. Germline loops: CDR1 GTSNPN, CDR2 SVGIG (reference sequence). V shed 5 bases and J shed 1 base, with 11 bases lying between them. The DNA for the CDR3 is TGTGCCTGGTGGGTGGGGCCGAACACTGAAGCTTTCTTT. Protein sequence: CAWWVGPNTEAFF.

The chain is built from TRBV14 and TRBJ1-1; no clear D. The germline V gene has CDR1 SGHDN and CDR2 FVKESK. The CDR3 length is 13 residues. V was cut by 4 bases and J by 0 bases, with 6 bases left in between. In nucleotides, the CDR3 is TGTGCCAGCAGCCCACACCTGAACACTGAAGCTTTCTTT. This translates into CASSPHLNTEAFF.

The chain links TRBV6-2 or TRBV6-3 to TRBJ1-5; the D is unclear. The CDR3 runs 16 residues. Deletions cut 2 bases from V and 2 bases from J, with 13 bases between. Germline V lookup: CDR1 MNHEY, CDR2 SVGEGT. As DNA, the CDR3 is TGTGCCAGCAGTTACGGTTTCATAACAGGCAATCAGCCCCAGCATTTT. Protein sequence: CASSYGFITGNQPQHF.

This sequence joins TRBV7-6 and TRBJ1-6; D ambiguous. The CDR3 extends over 17 amino acids. Germline assignment: CDR1 SGHVS and CDR2 FNYEAQ. With 5 bases removed from V and 0 bases from J, the gap between germline ends came to 14 bases. The CDR3 region is CASSPQLPSSYNSPLHF. CDR3 coding DNA: TGTGCCAGCAGCCCGCAGCTCCCGAGCTCCTATAATTCACCCCTCCACTTT. Supplemented by reference TRBV7-6 and TRBJ1-6, the full variable domain reads GAGVSQSPRYKVTKRGQDVALRCDPISGHVSLYWYRQALGQGPEFLTYFNYEAQQDKSGLPNDRFSAERPEGSISTLTIQRTEQRDSAMYRCASSPQLPSSYNSPLHFGNGTRLTVT.